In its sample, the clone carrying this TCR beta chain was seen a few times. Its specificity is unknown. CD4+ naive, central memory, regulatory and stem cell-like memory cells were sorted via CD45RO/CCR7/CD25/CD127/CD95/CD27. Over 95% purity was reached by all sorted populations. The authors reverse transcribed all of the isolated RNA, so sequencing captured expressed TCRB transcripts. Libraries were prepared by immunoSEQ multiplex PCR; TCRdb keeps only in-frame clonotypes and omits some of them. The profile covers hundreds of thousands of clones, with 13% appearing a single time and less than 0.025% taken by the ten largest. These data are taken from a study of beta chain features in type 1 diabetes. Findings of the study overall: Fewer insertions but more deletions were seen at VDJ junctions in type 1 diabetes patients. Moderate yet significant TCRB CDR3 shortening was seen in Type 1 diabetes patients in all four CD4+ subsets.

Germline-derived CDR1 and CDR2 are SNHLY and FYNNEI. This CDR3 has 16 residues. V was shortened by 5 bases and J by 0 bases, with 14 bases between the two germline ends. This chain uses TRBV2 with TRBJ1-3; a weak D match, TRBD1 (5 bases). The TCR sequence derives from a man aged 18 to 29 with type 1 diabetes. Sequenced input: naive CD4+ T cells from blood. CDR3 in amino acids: CASSRDVLSSGNTIYF. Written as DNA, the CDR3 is TGTGCCAGCAGTCGGGACGTCCTCAGCTCTGGAAACACCATATATTTT.